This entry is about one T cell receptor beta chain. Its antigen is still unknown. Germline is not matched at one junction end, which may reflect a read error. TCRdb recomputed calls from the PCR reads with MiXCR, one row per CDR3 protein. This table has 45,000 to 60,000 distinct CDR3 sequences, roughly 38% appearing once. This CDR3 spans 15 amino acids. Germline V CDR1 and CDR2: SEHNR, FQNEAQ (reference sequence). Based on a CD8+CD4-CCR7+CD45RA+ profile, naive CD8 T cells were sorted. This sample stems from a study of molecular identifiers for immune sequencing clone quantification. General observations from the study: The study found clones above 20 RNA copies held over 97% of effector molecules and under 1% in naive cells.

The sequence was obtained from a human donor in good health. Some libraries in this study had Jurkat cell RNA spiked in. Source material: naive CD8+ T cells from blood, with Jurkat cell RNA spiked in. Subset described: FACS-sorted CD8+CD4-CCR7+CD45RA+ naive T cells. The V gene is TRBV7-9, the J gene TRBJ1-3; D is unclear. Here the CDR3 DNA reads TGTGCCAGCAGCTTAGGAGGGATCGGAGGAAACACCTTATATTTT. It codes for CASSLGGIGGNTLYF. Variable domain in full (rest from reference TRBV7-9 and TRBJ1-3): DTGVSQNPRHKITKRGQNVTFRCDPISEHNRLYWYRQTLGQGPEFLTYFQNEAQLEKSRLLSDRFSAERPKGSFSTLEIQRTEQGDSAMYLCASSLGGIGGNTLYFGEGSWLTVV.